This T cell receptor (beta chain) was recovered during a study of T cell responses to AZD1222 COVID-19 vaccine. The CDR3 has 17 residues. Regarding the study as a whole: Females made up more of the donors, who were largely white British, and clonal diversity may have come out too low.

Assay used: immunoSEQ multiplex PCR; TCRdb lists only in-frame clones, some missing. The repertoire holds about 140,000 clones, roughly 90% seen once, with 2.5% to 3.5% in the top ten. This clone was picked up one time. Its antigen is currently unknown. The TCR originated in an adult in good health. The genes are TRBV12-1 and TRBJ2-7; TRBD2 reflects the table's D call only, with no check against the DNA. TRBV12-1 is a known pseudogene. This sample comprised peripheral blood, obtained on day 0 of AZD1222 vaccination. The CDR3 sequence is CASSSCTWDSTFYEQYF. CDR3 DNA sequence: TGTGCCAGCAGCTCCTGCACGTGGGACTCGACCTTCTACGAGCAGTACTTC.